Below, 17 T cell receptor beta chains from the same sample are listed, as sequenced in a study of cytotoxic CD8 clonotypes in ibrutinib-treated CLL. TCRdb's copy holds only in-frame clones and misses some; the assay was immunoSEQ multiplex PCR. The table lists approximately 160,000 clones, approximately 90% of them singletons. Specimen: PBMCs, collected at disease progression, from a patient treated with ibrutinib. All receptors derive from a human donor with chronic lymphocytic leukemia.

The chain combines TRBV9 with TRBJ1-5; TRBD1 is a possible D gene (6 bases). Germline CDR1 SGDLS, CDR2 YYNGEE. Deletions cut 0 bases from V and 6 bases from J, with 10 bases between. The CDR3 is made up of 14 amino acids. CDR3 nucleotides: TGTGCCAGCAGCGTAGGGGACATCGGTCAGCCCCAGCATTTT. Its translation: CASSVGDIGQPQHF.

Only one count was recorded for this clone. The rearrangement links TRBV7-3 to TRBJ2-1, with 10 bases lining up with TRBD2. The ends lost 5 bases at V and 0 bases at J; junction bases unmatched: 4. The CDR3 consists of 16 residues. Germline CDR1 SGHTA, CDR2 FQGTGA. CDR3 amino acids: CASSKTSGISYNEQFF. CDR3 DNA: TGTGCCAGCAGCAAAACTAGCGGGATCTCCTACAATGAGCAGTTCTTC.

The rearrangement uses TRBV27 and TRBJ2-6, with TRBD1 matching 7 bases. J was trimmed by 2 bases and V by 5 bases; bases with no gene match: 0. In germline, CDR1 is MNHEY, CDR2 SMNVEV (reference sequence). The CDR3 sequence is 14 residues long. The CDR3, as DNA: TGTGCCAGCAGTGACAGGGCTGGGGCCAACGTCCTGACTTTC. As protein: CASSDRAGANVLTF.

In this sample, this clone turned up once. DNA of the CDR3: TGTGCCAGCAGCGTGACGGAATCCCCTCCTCAAGAGACCCAGTACTTC. Protein sequence: CASSVTESPPQETQYF. The chain employs TRBV9 and TRBJ2-5; D gene ambiguous. Trimming cost V 2 bases and J 2 bases, with 16 bases left between them. This CDR3 contains 16 residues. Looked up from germline, CDR1 is SGDLS and CDR2 is YYNGEE.

V gene TRBV7-7 combines with J gene TRBJ2-5; TRBD2 might be the D (5 bases). The CDR3 sequence is 11 residues long. Germline V CDR1 and CDR2: SSHAT, FNYEAQ (reference sequence). In DNA form, the CDR3 reads TGTGCTAGCGTGTACGGGGAGACCCAGTACTTC. It codes for CASVYGETQYF. Full variable domain (missing parts from reference TRBV7-7 and TRBJ2-5): GAGVSQSPRYKVTKRGQDVTLRCDPISSHATLYWYQQALGQGPEFLTYFNYEAQPDKSGLPSDRFSAERPEGSISTLTIQRTEQRDSAMYRCASVYGETQYFGPGTRLLVL.

The chain employs TRBV5-1 and TRBJ1-5, with D uncertain. This CDR3 contains 19 residues. The ends were cut back, 0 bases at V and 0 bases at J, with 19 bases in the middle. CDR1 is SGHRS and CDR2 is YFSETQ in the germline V gene. The chain's CDR3 is CASSLGRFGEIDSNQPQHF. The CDR3 DNA reads as TGCGCCAGCAGCTTGGGTCGGTTCGGGGAGATCGATAGCAATCAGCCCCAGCATTTT.

The chain employs TRBV4-2 and TRBJ2-7; D perhaps matches TRBD2 (6 bases). Germline CDR1 LGHNA, CDR2 YNFKEQ. The V and J ends lost 2 bases and 0 bases respectively, with 11 bases between them. This CDR3 contains 15 residues. The CDR3 nucleotides read TGTGCCAGCAGCCAACGGGACTCCCTCTCCTACGAGCAGTACTTC. It encodes CASSQRDSLSYEQYF.

This clone was seen only once. This chain connects TRBV29-1 to TRBJ2-7; D is possibly TRBD2 (6 bases). The CDR3 contains 12 residues. CDR1 is SQVTM, CDR2 ANQGSEA, per germline. V shed 7 bases and J shed 0 bases, with 10 bases lying between them. This CDR3 reads CSGRGSSYEQYF. DNA for the CDR3: TGCAGCGGCCGGGGGAGCTCCTACGAGCAGTACTTC.

The rearrangement links TRBV5-1 to TRBJ2-1; TRBD1 agrees at 8 bases. CDR3 length: 15 amino acids. Germline V gives CDR1 SGHRS, CDR2 YFSETQ. The trim removed 4 bases at V and 3 bases at J, leaving 6 bases unmatched. The CDR3 spells CASSAGQGSYNEQFF. The CDR3 nucleotides read TGCGCCAGCAGCGCAGGACAGGGCAGCTACAATGAGCAGTTCTTC. The entire variable domain, with the rest obtained from reference TRBV5-1 and TRBJ2-1, is as follows: KAGVTQTPRYLIKTRGQQVTLSCSPISGHRSVSWYQQTPGQGLQFLFEYFSETQRNKGNFPGRFSGRQFSNSRSEMNVSTLELGDSALYLCASSAGQGSYNEQFFGPGTRLTVL.

This clone was seen once. The chain has TRBV2 and TRBJ1-3; D is uncertain. The V end lost 2 bases, the J end lost 4 bases, and 15 bases lay between the germline ends. The CDR3 consists of 16 residues. Looked up from germline, CDR1 is SNHLY and CDR2 is FYNNEI. CDR3 amino acids: CASSERFISSGNTIYF. The DNA of the CDR3 is TGTGCCAGCAGTGAACGGTTCATATCATCAGGAAACACCATATATTTT. Together with reference TRBV2 and TRBJ1-3, the CDR3 gives the full variable domain: EPEVTQTPSHQVTQMGQEVILRCVPISNHLYFYWYRQILGQKVEFLVSFYNNEISEKSEIFDDQFSVERPDGSNFTLKIRSTKLEDSAMYFCASSERFISSGNTIYFGEGSWLTVV.

The chain carries TRBV7-2 and TRBJ1-3; D not resolved. Germline loops: CDR1 SGHTA, CDR2 FQGNSA. This CDR3 contains 13 residues. The V end was cut by 4 bases, the J end by 3 bases, with 7 bases between. CDR3 sequence: CASSSLHGNTIYF. Here the CDR3 DNA reads TGTGCCAGCAGCTCCCTGCATGGAAACACCATATATTTT.

The genes are TRBV7-9 and TRBJ1-1, with no clear D. From germline, CDR1 is SEHNR and CDR2 FQNEAQ (reference sequence). V dropped 4 bases and J dropped 0 bases, with 12 bases sitting between them. The CDR3 covers 15 residues. Written as DNA, the CDR3 is TGTGCCAGCAGCTCCCCCGGGCAGATGAACACTGAAGCTTTCTTT. Translating it yields CASSSPGQMNTEAFF.

The V gene is TRBV7-3, the J gene TRBJ1-1; D is unclear. V lost 1 base and J lost 2, with 20 bases in between. From germline, CDR1 is SGHTA and CDR2 FQGTGA. This CDR3 comprises 18 residues. The CDR3 DNA follows: TGTGCCAGCAGCTTAATTCCCCTCGGGGTACGTTTTAACACTGAAGCTTTCTTT. Its protein is CASSLIPLGVRFNTEAFF.

The genes are TRBV7-8 and TRBJ2-7; TRBD2 matches 16 bases. The CDR3 runs 16 residues. J gave up 7 bases and V 5 bases, and 8 bases lay outside the gene matches. The germline gives CDR1 SGHVS, CDR2 FQNEAQ. The DNA for the CDR3 is TGTGCCAGCAGCCAGGGACTAGCGGGAGGGCCGGGGGAGCAGTACTTC. This sequence encodes CASSQGLAGGPGEQYF.

This clone has a single count. The chain has TRBV7-6 and TRBJ1-1; 7 nucleotides match TRBD1. Germline CDR1 is SGHVS and CDR2 is FNYEAQ. The CDR3 runs to 15 residues. With 5 bases clipped from V and 4 bases from J, the junction kept 10 bases outside the gene matches. CDR3 protein: CASSARGGSITEAFF. Written as DNA, the CDR3 is TGTGCCAGCAGCGCGAGAGGGGGCTCCATCACTGAAGCTTTCTTT.

The sample holds a few counts of this clone. The V call is TRBV6-5, the J call TRBJ2-1; D gene uncertain. With 6 bases removed from V and 6 bases from J, the gap between germline ends came to 15 bases. Germline V gene data show CDR1 as MNHEY and CDR2 as SVGAGI. This CDR3 is built from 14 residues. This CDR3 is CASRNLGIINEQFF. The CDR3, as DNA: TGTGCCAGCAGGAATCTGGGGATAATCAATGAGCAGTTCTTC.

V usage is TRBV5-1 and J usage is TRBJ2-2, with a weak D call TRBD2 (6 bases). The V gene lost 0 bases and the J gene lost 0 bases, with 9 bases spanning the gap. The CDR3 loop spans 16 amino acids. The germline V gene encodes CDR1 SGHRS and CDR2 YFSETQ. The CDR3: CASSLGGGTNTGELFF. The CDR3 DNA is TGCGCCAGCAGCTTGGGGGGCGGGACGAACACCGGGGAGCTGTTTTTT. Complete variable domain (other parts from reference TRBV5-1 and TRBJ2-2): KAGVTQTPRYLIKTRGQQVTLSCSPISGHRSVSWYQQTPGQGLQFLFEYFSETQRNKGNFPGRFSGRQFSNSRSEMNVSTLELGDSALYLCASSLGGGTNTGELFFGEGSRLTVL.